The rows below give T cell receptor beta chains drawn from one sample of a study of cytomegalovirus exposure and HLA in healthy donors. Profiling relied on immunoSEQ multiplex PCR, and the TCRdb table lists in-frame clones only, not all of them. The repertoire holds around 200,000 clones, around 83% seen once, with about 1.6% in the top ten. Sequenced input: PBMCs. Receptors originate from a man aged 45-60 years in good health and CMV-seronegative. Both conserved end residues are part of each CDR3. The D gene is left open where the match is weak. Expanded clones get a size class; other rows say once, few or many, or leave the size out.

len	d_gene	abundance	v_gene	j_gene	CDR3aa	CDR3nt
17	TRBD2	NA	TRBV27	TRBJ2-3	CASSSRRTSGSEGTQYF	TGTGCCAGCAGTTCCCGGAGGACTAGCGGGAGCGAGGGTACGCAGTATTTT
13	TRBD1	NA	TRBV6-1	TRBJ2-5	CASSGDRQETQYF	TGTGCCAGCAGTGGGGACAGACAAGAGACCCAGTACTTC
14	TRBD1	NA	TRBV5-1	TRBJ2-5	CASSLGDRGETQYF	TGCGCCAGCAGCTTGGGCGACAGGGGAGAGACCCAGTACTTC
14	TRBD1	NA	TRBV18	TRBJ1-6	CASSRDSYNSPLHF	TGTGCCAGCTCACGGGACAGCTATAATTCACCCCTCCACTTT
14	NA	NA	TRBV6-1	TRBJ2-7	CASGQRRFSYEQYF	TGTGCCAGCGGACAAAGGCGATTCTCCTACGAGCAGTACTTC
13	NA	few	TRBV7-2	TRBJ1-2	CASSLAQSRGYTF	TGTGCCAGCAGCTTAGCACAGTCACGTGGCTACACCTTC
15	TRBD1	NA	TRBV4-1	TRBJ2-7	CASSLQGGSSYEQYF	TGCGCCAGCAGCCTCCAAGGGGGCTCCTCCTACGAGCAGTACTTC
13	NA	NA	TRBV9	TRBJ2-7	CASSVSLSYEQYF	TGTGCCAGCAGCGTAAGCCTCTCCTACGAGCAGTACTTC
14	TRBD2	NA	TRBV5-1	TRBJ2-5	CASRRTSSQETQYF	TGCGCCAGCAGGAGGACTAGCTCGCAGGAGACCCAGTACTTC
17	NA	NA	TRBV5-8	TRBJ2-7	CASYVRGPLGSSYEQYF	TGTGCCAGCTACGTGAGGGGGCCGCTCGGGAGCTCCTACGAGCAGTACTTC
13	NA	NA	TRBV30	TRBJ1-3	CAWSLGQRNTIYF	TGTGCCTGGAGTCTTGGACAGCGGAACACCATATATTTT
14	TRBD1	NA	TRBV5-6	TRBJ1-2	CASSLGTGSYGYTF	TGTGCCAGCAGCCTAGGGACAGGGTCGTATGGCTACACCTTC
14	NA	NA	TRBV5-1	TRBJ2-7	CASSRDTGSHEQYF	TGCGCCAGCAGCCGAGACACGGGGTCCCACGAGCAGTACTTC
15	TRBD1	once	TRBV6-1	TRBJ2-2	CASTVGDRVTGELFF	TGTGCCAGCACTGTAGGGGACAGGGTCACCGGGGAGCTGTTTTTT
16	NA	NA	TRBV4-2	TRBJ2-3	CASSLPSLSSTDTQYF	TGTGCCAGCAGCCTTCCGAGCTTAAGTTCCACAGATACGCAGTATTTT
16	NA	NA	TRBV6-6	TRBJ1-6	CASRYKHRQDNSPLHF	TGTGCCAGCAGATATAAACATCGACAGGACAATTCACCCCTCCACTTT
16	TRBD1	NA	TRBV4-2	TRBJ2-7	CASSQGSRDRAYEQYF	TGTGCCAGCAGCCAAGGAAGCCGGGACAGGGCCTACGAGCAGTACTTC
12	NA	NA	TRBV28	TRBJ1-2	CASSLSPYGYTF	TGTGCCAGCAGTCTCAGTCCCTATGGCTACACCTTC
15	TRBD1	once	TRBV27	TRBJ2-7	CAVGRGGTGEGEQYF	TGTGCCGTCGGCCGGGGCGGGACAGGTGAAGGGGAGCAGTACTTC
17	TRBD2	NA	TRBV5-1	TRBJ2-3	CASRSSGTTRSTDTQYF	TGCGCCAGCAGGTCTAGCGGCACTACCCGGAGCACAGATACGCAGTATTTT
18	TRBD2	NA	TRBV7-6	TRBJ2-7	CASSSAGTSGGRSYEQYF	TGTGCCAGCAGCTCAGCGGGGACTAGCGGGGGCCGGTCATACGAGCAGTACTTC
19	NA	NA	TRBV4-1	TRBJ1-5	CASSQDLLTGRYSNQPQHF	TGCGCCAGCAGCCAAGATCTGCTAACAGGAAGATATAGCAATCAGCCCCAGCATTTT
15	NA	NA	TRBV7-2	TRBJ2-7	CASSPRRQFSYEQYF	TGTGCCAGCAGCCCTAGGCGACAGTTCTCCTACGAGCAGTACTTC
13	NA	few	TRBV9	TRBJ1-2	CASSVSISYGYTF	TGTGCCAGCAGCGTGAGCATCTCCTATGGCTACACCTTC
13	NA	few	TRBV6-5	TRBJ2-7	CASRTRSPYEQYF	TGTGCCAGCAGGACGAGGTCGCCCTACGAGCAGTACTTC
14	NA	NA	TRBV9	TRBJ1-2	CASSKRDFQGGYTF	TGTGCCAGCAGCAAAAGGGACTTTCAGGGAGGCTACACCTTC
14	NA	NA	TRBV29-1	TRBJ2-2	CSVEDNPRGGELFF	TGCAGCGTTGAAGATAATCCGCGCGGCGGGGAGCTGTTTTTT
11	NA	NA	TRBV29-1	TRBJ1-1	CSAGLGTEAFF	TGCAGCGCAGGCCTGGGCACTGAAGCTTTCTTT
16	TRBD2	NA	TRBV18	TRBJ2-7	CASSPAGSSGSYEQYF	TGTGCCAGCTCACCCGCCGGCTCTAGCGGGTCCTACGAGCAGTACTTC
14	TRBD1	once	TRBV7-9	TRBJ2-7	CASSFSRDSYEQYF	TGTGCCAGCAGCTTCTCCCGGGACAGCTACGAGCAGTACTTC
12	NA	NA	TRBV6-5	TRBJ1-1	CASSPGRVGAFF	TGTGCCAGCAGCCCCGGGAGGGTAGGAGCTTTCTTT
15	NA	NA	TRBV7-9	TRBJ1-2	CASSPEGPIGYGYTF	TGTGCCAGCAGCCCGGAGGGACCTATCGGCTATGGCTACACCTTC
15	NA	NA	TRBV5-1	TRBJ2-5	CASSRRTQGQETQYF	TGCGCCAGCAGCCGACGGACCCAGGGCCAAGAGACCCAGTACTTC
14	NA	once	TRBV21-1	TRBJ2-7	CAITRDGPSYEQYF	TGTGCCATCACGCGGGACGGGCCCTCCTACGAGCAGTACTTC
13	NA	few	TRBV6-5	TRBJ1-1	CASIDRLNTEAFF	TGTGCCAGCATAGACAGATTGAACACTGAAGCTTTCTTT
14	TRBD2	NA	TRBV28	TRBJ2-5	CASSRTSDQETQYF	TGTGCCAGCAGCCGGACTAGCGACCAAGAGACCCAGTACTTC
14	TRBD1	NA	TRBV25-1	TRBJ1-2	CASSKGQGGYGYTF	TGTGCCAGCAGTAAAGGACAGGGCGGCTATGGCTACACCTTC
16	TRBD2	NA	TRBV4-3	TRBJ2-1	CASSPQGGGYYNEQFF	TGCGCCAGCAGCCCTCAGGGCGGGGGGTACTACAATGAGCAGTTCTTC
14	NA	NA	TRBV7-2	TRBJ2-3	CASSRDRLPDTQYF	TGTGCCAGCAGCCGCGACAGGCTGCCAGATACGCAGTATTTT
14	NA	few	TRBV10-3	TRBJ1-1	CAISESLGGTEAFF	TGTGCCATCAGTGAGTCGCTGGGGGGCACTGAAGCTTTCTTT
17	NA	NA	TRBV1	TRBJ2-7	CTSSPPVHRDGFLEQYF	TGCACCAGCAGCCCCCCTGTGCACAGGGACGGATTCCTCGAGCAGTACTTC
14	NA	NA	TRBV4-2	TRBJ2-3	CASSPGQARDTQYF	TGTGCCAGCAGCCCGGGACAAGCTAGGGATACGCAGTATTTT
15	NA	NA	TRBV7-9	TRBJ1-5	CASSLTANSNQPQHF	TGTGCCAGCAGCCTGACAGCTAATAGCAATCAGCCCCAGCATTTT
14	NA	once	TRBV7-9	TRBJ1-2	CATKPQGQSYGYTF	TGTGCCACAAAGCCCCAGGGGCAAAGCTATGGCTACACCTTC
13	TRBD1	NA	TRBV2	TRBJ1-5	CASGDRENQPQHF	TGTGCCAGCGGGGACAGGGAGAATCAGCCCCAGCATTTT
16	TRBD2	NA	TRBV11-2	TRBJ2-5	CASSSTGLAGTETQYF	TGTGCCAGCAGCTCCACGGGACTAGCGGGGACAGAGACCCAGTACTTC
19	NA	NA	TRBV21-1	TRBJ1-5	CASSHKWGQGGICGQPQHF	TGTGCCAGCAGCCACAAGTGGGGGCAGGGTGGTATCTGTGGTCAGCCCCAGCATTTT
17	TRBD2	NA	TRBV11-3	TRBJ2-3	CASSLALAGGITDTQYF	TGTGCCAGCAGCTTAGCACTAGCGGGGGGTATCACAGATACGCAGTATTTT
16	TRBD1	NA	TRBV19	TRBJ1-2	CASSIGAGTERFGYTF	TGTGCCAGTAGTATAGGGGCCGGGACAGAGAGATTTGGCTACACCTTC
16	NA	NA	TRBV7-2	TRBJ2-1	CASSFGGVVSYNEQFF	TGTGCCAGCAGCTTTGGAGGGGTGGTCTCCTACAATGAGCAGTTCTTC
16	TRBD2	NA	TRBV30	TRBJ2-3	CAWSTQAGVWADTQYF	TGTGCCTGGAGTACTCAAGCGGGAGTATGGGCAGATACGCAGTATTTT
14	NA	NA	TRBV7-3	TRBJ1-1	CASSPTGGGTEAFF	TGTGCCAGCTCCCCTACTGGGGGGGGCACTGAAGCTTTCTTT